This TCR beta chain was captured by sequencing in a study of identical twins. Template switching introduced a universal primer site, and the cDNA bore unique molecular identifiers. TCRdb reprocessed the 5' RACE reads via MiXCR and lists one record per CDR3 protein. The sample has 600,000 to 700,000 distinct CDR3 sequences, 21% seen once. Donors were all healthy Caucasians. Germline loops: CDR1 ENHRY, CDR2 SYGVKD. The CDR3 runs to 14 residues. The J segment lost 12 bases and the V segment lost 3 bases, leaving 12 bases of the junction unmatched. These same data were also listed under a study on T cells expressing NK-cell markers. That work contributes: Underlying the TCR beta repertoires were sorted CD3+CD56+NKG2C+, CD3+CD56+NKG2C- and CD3+CD56-NKG2C+ T cells. The study found these clonotypes also leading the CD3+CD56-NKG2C+ fraction in a few donors.

This clonotype was sampled from a woman younger than 35 in good health. Specimen: PBMCs. The J gene is TRBJ2-3, the V gene TRBV10-3; 7 nucleotides line up with TRBD2. CDR3 sequence (DNA): TGTGCCATCAGTGACCCCACGACTAGCCCCTACCAGTATTTT. This codes for CAISDPTTSPYQYF.